The present TCR beta chain was sequenced within a study of regulatory T cells in long-lasting Graves disease. Study summary: The study counted Graves' disease as persistent given over 5 years of antithyroid drugs and positive TSH receptor antibodies.

Library construction for TCR beta used iRepertoire HTBI primers and Arm-PCR of CDR3 regions. One entry per CDR3 protein results from TCRdb running MiXCR on the multiplex PCR reads. Of 350,000 to 450,000 distinct CDR3 sequences listed, roughly 25% are singletons. As to time point: persistent/refractory GD, antithyroid drugs over 5 years with positive TRAb. From RNA extracted from PBMCs, the TCR library was made. Investigators report Graves' disease was diagnosed under American Thyroid Association guidelines. Germline V gene lookup returns CDR1 MDHEN and CDR2 SYDVKM. Deletions cut 3 bases from V and 0 bases from J, with 12 bases between. The CDR3 contains 15 residues. This clonotype was observed at least ten times.

This receptor was taken from a woman aged 40 to 50 with Graves disease. This sample comprised peripheral blood mononuclear cells (PBMCs), obtained when the disease was refractory, from a patient treated with antithyroid drugs. This chain connects TRBV28 to TRBJ2-7; D possibly corresponds to TRBD1 (5 bases). The CDR3 bases are TGTGCCAGCAGTTTTTGGGCAGGGAACTCCTACGAGCAGTACTTC. This translates into CASSFWAGNSYEQYF.